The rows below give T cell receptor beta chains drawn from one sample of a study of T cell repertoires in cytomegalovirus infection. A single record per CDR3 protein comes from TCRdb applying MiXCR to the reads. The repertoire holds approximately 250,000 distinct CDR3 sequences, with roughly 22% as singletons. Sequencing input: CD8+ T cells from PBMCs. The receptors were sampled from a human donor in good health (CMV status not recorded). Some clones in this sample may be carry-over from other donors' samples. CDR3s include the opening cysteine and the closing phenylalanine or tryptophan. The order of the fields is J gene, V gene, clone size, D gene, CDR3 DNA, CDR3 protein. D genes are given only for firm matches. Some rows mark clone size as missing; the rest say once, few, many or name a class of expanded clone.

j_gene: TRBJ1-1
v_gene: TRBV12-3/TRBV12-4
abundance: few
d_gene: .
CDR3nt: TGTGCCAGCAGTTTTGGGGGGCTGAACACTGAAGCTTTCTTT
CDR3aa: CASSFGGLNTEAFF

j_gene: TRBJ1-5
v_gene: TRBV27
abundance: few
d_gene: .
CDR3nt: TGTGCCAGCAGTTTATCCTTTGCGGATCAGCCCCAGCATTTT
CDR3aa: CASSLSFADQPQHF

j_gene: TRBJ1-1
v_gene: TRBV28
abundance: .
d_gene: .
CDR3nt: TGTGCCGCCGAAAGGGGCTTGAACACTGAAGCTTTCTTT
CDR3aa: CAAERGLNTEAFF

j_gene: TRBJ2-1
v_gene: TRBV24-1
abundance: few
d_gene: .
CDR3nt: TGTGCCACCAGTGACCCCCCCGGGGAGTGGAGCTCCTACAATGAGCAGTTCTTC
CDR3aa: CATSDPPGEWSSYNEQFF

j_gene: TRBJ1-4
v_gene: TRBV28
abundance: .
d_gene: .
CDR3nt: TGTGCCAGCAGTTTTTTGCGTGAAAAACTGTTTTTT
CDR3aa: CASSFLREKLFF

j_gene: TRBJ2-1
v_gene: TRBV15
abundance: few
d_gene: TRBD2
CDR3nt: TGTGCCACCAGCAGAGATTGGGCTAGCGGGGGTTATAATGAGCAGTTCTTC
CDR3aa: CATSRDWASGGYNEQFF

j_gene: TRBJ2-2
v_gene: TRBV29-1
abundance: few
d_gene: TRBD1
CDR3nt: TGCAGCGGAGGGAACAGGGGGCGCACCGGGGAGCTGTTTTTT
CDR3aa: CSGGNRGRTGELFF

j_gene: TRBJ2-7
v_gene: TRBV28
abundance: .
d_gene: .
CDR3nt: TGTGCCAGCAGTTTCCTCTCCGGACAGCGCTCCTACGAGCAGTACTTC
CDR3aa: CASSFLSGQRSYEQYF

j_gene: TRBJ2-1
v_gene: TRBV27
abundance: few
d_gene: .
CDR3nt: TGTGCCAGCAGTTTATTCACGGCGGTCAGAAATGAGCAGTTCTTC
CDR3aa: CASSLFTAVRNEQFF

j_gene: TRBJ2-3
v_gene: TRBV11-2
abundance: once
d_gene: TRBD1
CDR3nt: TGTGCCAGCAGCTTAGATTGGGGACAGGCCCTTCCCGATACGCAGTATTTT
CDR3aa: CASSLDWGQALPDTQYF

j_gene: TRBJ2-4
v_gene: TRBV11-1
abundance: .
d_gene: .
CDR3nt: TGTGCCAGCAGCCTAGTCGAAAACATTCAGTACTTC
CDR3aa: CASSLVENIQYF

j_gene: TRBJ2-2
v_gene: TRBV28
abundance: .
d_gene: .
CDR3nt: TGTGCCAGCAGTTTTAGGTTGCTAGCCGGGGAGCTGTTTTTT
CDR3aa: CASSFRLLAGELFF

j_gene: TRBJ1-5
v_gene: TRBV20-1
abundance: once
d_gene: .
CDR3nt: TGCAGTGCTAGAGAGTCGGGGGACTGGATAGGGGGCAATCAGCCCCAGCATTTT
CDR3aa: CSARESGDWIGGNQPQHF

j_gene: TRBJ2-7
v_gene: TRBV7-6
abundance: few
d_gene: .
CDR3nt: TGTGCCAGCAGCTCCCTAGATGGATACGAGCAGTACTTC
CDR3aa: CASSSLDGYEQYF

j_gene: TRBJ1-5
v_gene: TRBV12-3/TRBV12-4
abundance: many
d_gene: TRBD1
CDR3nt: TGTGCCAGCAGTGAGGAGGGGGCCTTTCAGCCCCAGCATTTT
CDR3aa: CASSEEGAFQPQHF

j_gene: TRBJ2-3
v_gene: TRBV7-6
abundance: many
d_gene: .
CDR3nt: TGTGCCAGCAGCTCAGACTTAAACACAGATACGCAGTATTTT
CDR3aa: CASSSDLNTDTQYF

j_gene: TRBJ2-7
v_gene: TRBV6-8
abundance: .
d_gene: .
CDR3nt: TGTGCCAGCAGTTACAGACCGGTTACCTACGAGCAGTACTTC
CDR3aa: CASSYRPVTYEQYF

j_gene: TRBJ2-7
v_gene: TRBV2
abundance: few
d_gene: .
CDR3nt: TGTGCCAGCAGTGAAGGGGGGTACTACGAGCAGTACTTC
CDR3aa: CASSEGGYYEQYF

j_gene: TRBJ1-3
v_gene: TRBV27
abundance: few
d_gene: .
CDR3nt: TGTGCCAGCAGTTGGGGACATCCGAGGGCTGGAAACACCATATATTTT
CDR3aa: CASSWGHPRAGNTIYF

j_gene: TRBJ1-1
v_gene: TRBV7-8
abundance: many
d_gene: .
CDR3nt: TGTGCCAGCAGCTTATATCGGGGGAGAATGAACACTGAAGCTTTCTTT
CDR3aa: CASSLYRGRMNTEAFF

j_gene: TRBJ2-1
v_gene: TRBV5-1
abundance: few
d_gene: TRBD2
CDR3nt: TGCGCCAGCAGCTTAACTAGCGGGGGCCACAATGAGCAGTTCTTC
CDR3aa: CASSLTSGGHNEQFF

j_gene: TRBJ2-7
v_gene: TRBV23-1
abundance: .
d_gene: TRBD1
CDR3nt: TGCGCCAGCAACTTCCGGGACAGGGTCTCCTACGAGCAGTACTTC
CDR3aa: CASNFRDRVSYEQYF

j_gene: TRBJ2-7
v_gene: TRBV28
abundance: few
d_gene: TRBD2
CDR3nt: TGTGCCAGCTCAACCGAGCGGGGGGCACACTACGAGCAGTACTTC
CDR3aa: CASSTERGAHYEQYF

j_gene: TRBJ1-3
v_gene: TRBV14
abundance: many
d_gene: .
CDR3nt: TGTGCCAGCAGCCAAGTAGCCGGGCACGGAAACACCATATATTTT
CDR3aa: CASSQVAGHGNTIYF

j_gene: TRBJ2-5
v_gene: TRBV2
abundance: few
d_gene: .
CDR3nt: TGTGCCAGCAGTGAAACGGAGGGGGAGGGAGAGACCCAGTACTTC
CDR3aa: CASSETEGEGETQYF